This TCR beta chain was captured by sequencing in a study of T cells in Graves' hyperthyroidism and ophthalmopathy. This clonotype has a count of ten or more. These patients, aged 18 to 65, had recently diagnosed hyperthyroidism lasting under 2 months. Sampled blood dates from first hyperthyroidism diagnosis, and it precedes any ophthalmopathy symptoms. RNA transcripts gave rise to amplified TCR beta CDR3 regions. A set of HTBI primers served as the primers for a first-round RT-PCR of the TCR CDR3. In TCRdb, the multiplex PCR reads were re-called with MiXCR into one record per CDR3 protein. The table shows 350,000 or so distinct CDR3 sequences, with roughly 17% occurring only once. This CDR3 region has 16 residues. Germline loops: CDR1 LNHDA, CDR2 SQIVND (reference sequence). With V trimmed by 1 base and J by 4 bases, 2 bases remained unmatched.

The sequence was obtained from a woman aged 30 to 39 with Graves' hyperthyroidism that later progressed to Graves' ophthalmopathy. This sequence joins TRBV19 and TRBJ2-2; 11 bases are shared with TRBD2. Input material: blood. The CDR3 here is CASSIATSGATGELFF. CDR3 sequence (DNA): TGTGCCAGTAGTATAGCGACTAGCGGGGCCACCGGGGAGCTGTTTTTT.